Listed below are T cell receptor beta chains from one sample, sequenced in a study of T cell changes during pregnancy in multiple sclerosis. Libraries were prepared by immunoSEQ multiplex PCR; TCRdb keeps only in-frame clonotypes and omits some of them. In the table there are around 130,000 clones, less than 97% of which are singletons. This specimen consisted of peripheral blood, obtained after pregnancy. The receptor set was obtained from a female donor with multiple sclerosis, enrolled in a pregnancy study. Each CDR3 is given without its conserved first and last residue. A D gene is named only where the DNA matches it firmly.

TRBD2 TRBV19 ASSPRPGLAGYEQY
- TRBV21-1 ASLDYPRDSSYEQY
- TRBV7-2 ASSLSGGFLMGYT
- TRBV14 ASSLEGIRSGELF
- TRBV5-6 ASSSQTGNTGELF
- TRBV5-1 ASSLGGRLGGNTIY
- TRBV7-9 ASRGAMNTEAF
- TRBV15 ATSRGRGNGEAF
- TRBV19 ASRTQGSRQPQH
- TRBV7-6 ASSLLGTSNNEQF
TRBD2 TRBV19 ASRRGLAGGNWVDEQF
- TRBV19 ASSIDRINLGYT
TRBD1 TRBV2 ASIGQGASGANVLT
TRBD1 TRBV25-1 ASSEFRTGKETQY